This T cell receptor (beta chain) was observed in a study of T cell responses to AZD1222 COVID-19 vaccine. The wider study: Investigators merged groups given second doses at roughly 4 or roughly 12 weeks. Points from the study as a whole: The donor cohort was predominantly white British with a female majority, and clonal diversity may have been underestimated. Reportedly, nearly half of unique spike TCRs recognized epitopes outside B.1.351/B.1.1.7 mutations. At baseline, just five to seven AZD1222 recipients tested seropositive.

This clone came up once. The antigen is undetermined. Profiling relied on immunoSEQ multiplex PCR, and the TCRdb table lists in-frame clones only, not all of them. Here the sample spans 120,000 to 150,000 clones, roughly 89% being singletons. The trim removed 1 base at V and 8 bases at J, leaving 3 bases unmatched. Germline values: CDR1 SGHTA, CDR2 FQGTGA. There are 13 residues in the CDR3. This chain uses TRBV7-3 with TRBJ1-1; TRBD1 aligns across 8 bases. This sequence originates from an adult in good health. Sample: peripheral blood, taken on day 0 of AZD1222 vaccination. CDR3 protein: CASSLRGDREAFF. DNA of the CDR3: TGTGCCAGCAGCTTAAGAGGGGACAGGGAAGCTTTCTTT.